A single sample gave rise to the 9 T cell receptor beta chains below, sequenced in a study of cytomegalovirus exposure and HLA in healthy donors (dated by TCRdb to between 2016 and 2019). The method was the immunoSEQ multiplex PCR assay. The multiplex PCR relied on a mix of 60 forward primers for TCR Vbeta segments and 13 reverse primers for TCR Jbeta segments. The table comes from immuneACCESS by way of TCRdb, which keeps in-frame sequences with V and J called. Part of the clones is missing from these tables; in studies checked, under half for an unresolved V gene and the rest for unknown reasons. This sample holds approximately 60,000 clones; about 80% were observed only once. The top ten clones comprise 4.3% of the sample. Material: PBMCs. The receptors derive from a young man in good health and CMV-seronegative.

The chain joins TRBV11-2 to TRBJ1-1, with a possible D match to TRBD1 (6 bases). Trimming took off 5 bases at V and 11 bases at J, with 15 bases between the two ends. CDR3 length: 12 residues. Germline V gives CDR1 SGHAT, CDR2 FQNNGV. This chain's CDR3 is CASSLTGVEAFF. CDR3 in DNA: TGTGCCAGCAGCCTGACAGGAGTCGAGGCTTTCTTT.

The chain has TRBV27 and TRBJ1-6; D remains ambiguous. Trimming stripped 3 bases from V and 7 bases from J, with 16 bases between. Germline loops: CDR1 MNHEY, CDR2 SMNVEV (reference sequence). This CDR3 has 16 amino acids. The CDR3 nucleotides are TGTGCCAGCAGTTTTGCCGGGTCTCAAAGGAATTCACCCCTCCACTTT. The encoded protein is CASSFAGSQRNSPLHF.

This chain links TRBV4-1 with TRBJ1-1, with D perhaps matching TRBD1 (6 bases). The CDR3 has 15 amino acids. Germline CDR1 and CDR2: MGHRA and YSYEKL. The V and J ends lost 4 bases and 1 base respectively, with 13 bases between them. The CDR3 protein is CASSPRQAGNTEAFF. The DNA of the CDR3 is TGCGCCAGCAGCCCCAGACAGGCTGGGAACACTGAAGCTTTCTTT.

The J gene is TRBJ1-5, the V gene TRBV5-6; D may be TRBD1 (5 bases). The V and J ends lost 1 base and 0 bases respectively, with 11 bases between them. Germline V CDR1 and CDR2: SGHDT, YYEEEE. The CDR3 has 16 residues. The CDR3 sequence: CASSLWWGGSNQPQHF. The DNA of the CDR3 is TGTGCCAGCAGCTTGTGGTGGGGCGGTAGCAATCAGCCCCAGCATTTT.

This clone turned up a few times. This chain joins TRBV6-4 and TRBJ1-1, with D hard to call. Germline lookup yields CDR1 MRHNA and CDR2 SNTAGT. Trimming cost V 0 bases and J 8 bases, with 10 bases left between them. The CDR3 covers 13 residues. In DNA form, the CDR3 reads TGTGCCAGCAGTGACTCGGGCGCCTCCGAAGCTTTCTTT. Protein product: CASSDSGASEAFF.

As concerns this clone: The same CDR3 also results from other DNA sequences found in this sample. The CDR3 here is CSVEDRGINYGYTF. CDR3 bases: TGCAGCGTTGAGGATAGGGGGATTAACTATGGCTACACCTTC. The genes are TRBV29-1 and TRBJ1-2, with D maybe TRBD1 (6 bases). The CDR3 is made up of 14 amino acids. Germline CDR1 and CDR2: SQVTM and ANQGSEA. Trimming removed 3 bases from V and 1 base from J, with 12 bases in between.

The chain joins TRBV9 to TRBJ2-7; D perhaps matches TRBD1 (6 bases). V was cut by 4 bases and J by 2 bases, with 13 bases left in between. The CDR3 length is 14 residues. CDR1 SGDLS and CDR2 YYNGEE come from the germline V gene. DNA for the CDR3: TGTGCCAGCAGCCCGCAGACAGGAGCCTACGAGCAGTACTTC. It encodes CASSPQTGAYEQYF.

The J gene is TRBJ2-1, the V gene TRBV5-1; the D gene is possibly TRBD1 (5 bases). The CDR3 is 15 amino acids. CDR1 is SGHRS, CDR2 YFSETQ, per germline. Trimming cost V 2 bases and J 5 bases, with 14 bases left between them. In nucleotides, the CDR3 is TGCGCCAGCAGCTTAAGTCAGGGAACGCACAATGAGCAGTTCTTC. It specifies CASSLSQGTHNEQFF.

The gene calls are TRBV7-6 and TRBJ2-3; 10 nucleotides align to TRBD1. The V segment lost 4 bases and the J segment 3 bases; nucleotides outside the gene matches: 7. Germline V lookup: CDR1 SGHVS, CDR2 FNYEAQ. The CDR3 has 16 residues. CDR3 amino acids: CASSSLQGQGTDTQYF. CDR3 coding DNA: TGTGCCAGCAGCTCTCTCCAGGGACAGGGGACAGATACGCAGTATTTT.